Described below is a single TCR beta chain sequence and its context. The data were taken from a study of blood T cell repertoires in COVID-19. The CDR3 is made up of 15 amino acids. Germline-derived CDR1 and CDR2 are LNHDA and SQIVND (reference sequence). J was trimmed by 8 bases and V by 4 bases; bases with no gene match: 10. Libraries were prepared by immunoSEQ multiplex PCR; TCRdb keeps only in-frame clonotypes and omits some of them. The data show more than 110,000 clones, 80% to 90% seen once. The gene calls are TRBV19 and TRBJ1-2, with TRBD1 matching over 10 bases. The sequencing sample was made of PBMCs or T cells enriched from blood (not recorded which). This clonotype originated in a man aged 45-65 years who had recovered from COVID-19. The CDR3 sequence is CASSRTGGSSDGYTF. The CDR3 DNA reads as TGTGCCAGTAGTAGGACAGGGGGTTCTTCGGACGGCTACACCTTC.